The subject of this entry is one TCR beta chain. This may be a read error, as it is one base from a much larger clone. The entry originates in a study of blood T cells in healthy people across ages. Germline lookup yields CDR1 SGHRS and CDR2 YFSETQ. This CDR3 is 14 amino acids long. Sample-barcoded 5' priming and a J-beta primer mix drove a second PCR of 7 to 11 cycles. TCRdb re-called the 5' RACE reads with MiXCR, one entry per CDR3 protein. The sample lists approximately 1,000,000 distinct CDR3 sequences, around two fifths seen once, with around 14% in the top ten. This clonotype originated in a man aged 18 to 30 in good health. The source material was blood. This sequence joins TRBV5-1 and TRBJ1-1, with unresolved D. CDR3 DNA sequence: TGCGTCAGCAGCTTGGACCAGACTAACACTGAAGCTTTCTTT. It is translated as CVSSLDQTNTEAFF.